A selection of T cell receptor beta chains follows, all from one sample in a study of post-analysis software for immune sequencing data. A single record per CDR3 protein comes from TCRdb applying MiXCR to the PCR reads. In the table there are a few hundred thousand distinct CDR3 sequences, less than 40% of which are singletons. Sequenced material: blood. The source is a girl aged 10 to 17 with multiple sclerosis. The CDR3 runs from the conserved cysteine through the conserved F or W. The D gene is left open where the match is weak. Some rows have no size entry. The others give once, few or many, or a class for an expanded clone.

TRBV20-1	NA	NA	TRBJ2-1	CSARGAQATSYNEQFF	TGCAGTGCTAGAGGGGCTCAGGCAACGAGCTACAATGAGCAGTTCTTC
TRBV6-5	TRBD1	few	TRBJ1-1	CASSRTGGGTEAFF	TGTGCCAGCAGTAGGACAGGGGGCGGTACTGAAGCTTTCTTT
TRBV5-1	NA	NA	TRBJ1-6	CASSQVGTYNSPLHF	TGCGCCAGCAGTCAAGTCGGTACCTATAATTCACCCCTCCACTTT
TRBV5-1	TRBD1	NA	TRBJ2-5	CASSITGDRETQYF	TGCGCCAGCTCAATCACAGGGGATCGGGAGACCCAGTACTTC
TRBV5-1	NA	NA	TRBJ1-4	CASSLVGGAGEKLFF	TGCGCCAGCAGCTTGGTCGGGGGCGCAGGTGAAAAACTGTTTTTT
TRBV4-3	TRBD2	few	TRBJ2-5	CASSQDSGGWETQYF	TGCGCCAGCAGCCAAGATTCGGGAGGGTGGGAGACCCAGTACTTC
TRBV12-3/TRBV12-4	NA	once	TRBJ2-1	CASSLGLGGTYNEQFF	TGTGCCAGCAGTTTAGGGCTAGGGGGGACCTACAATGAGCAGTTCTTC
TRBV7-9	NA	NA	TRBJ2-7	CASRPSISYEQYF	TGTGCCAGCCGACCATCCATCTCCTACGAGCAGTACTTC
TRBV6-1	NA	NA	TRBJ1-5	CASSGQVLYQPQHF	TGTGCCAGCAGTGGACAGGTGCTGTATCAGCCCCAGCATTTT
TRBV4-3	NA	NA	TRBJ1-1	CASSQAIVGNTEAFF	TGCGCCAGCAGCCAAGCGATCGTGGGGAACACTGAAGCTTTCTTT
TRBV5-1	TRBD2	NA	TRBJ2-7	CASSSGLAVTYEQYF	TGCGCCAGCAGTTCGGGACTAGCGGTTACCTACGAGCAGTACTTC
TRBV12-3/TRBV12-4	TRBD1	NA	TRBJ2-4	CASSSLRDRVKNIQYF	TGTGCCAGCAGTTCACTCCGGGACAGGGTCAAAAACATTCAGTACTTC
TRBV7-2	TRBD2	many	TRBJ2-3	CASIRGAGGHTDTQYF	TGTGCCAGCATCCGGGGCGCGGGGGGTCACACAGATACGCAGTATTTT
TRBV11-2	TRBD1	few	TRBJ2-7	CASSPINRDRSTYEQYF	TGTGCCAGCAGCCCCATAAACCGGGACAGATCAACCTACGAGCAGTACTTC
TRBV11-2	TRBD1	NA	TRBJ1-1	CASSLATDRAIRTEAFF	TGTGCCAGCAGCTTAGCTACCGACAGGGCTATACGCACTGAAGCTTTCTTT
TRBV28	NA	NA	TRBJ1-5	CASSPSPGRRNQPQHF	TGTGCCAGCAGTCCTTCTCCGGGACGCCGGAATCAGCCCCAGCATTTT
TRBV6-5	NA	once	TRBJ1-3	CASSPTGNTIYF	TGTGCCAGCAGTCCAACAGGAAACACCATATATTTT
TRBV29-1	NA	NA	TRBJ2-2	CSVVFGVTNTGELFF	TGCAGCGTTGTTTTTGGGGTAACGAACACCGGGGAGCTGTTTTTT
TRBV5-1	NA	NA	TRBJ2-3	CASSVQVSTDTQYF	TGCGCCAGCAGCGTACAGGTCAGCACAGATACGCAGTATTTT
TRBV6-5	NA	NA	TRBJ2-3	CASSYSASTDTQYF	TGTGCCAGCAGTTACTCAGCTAGCACAGATACGCAGTATTTT
TRBV7-2	TRBD1	few	TRBJ1-6	CASSPLDRGGPLHF	TGTGCCAGCAGCCCTCTTGACAGGGGGGGACCCCTCCACTTT
TRBV9	TRBD2	few	TRBJ2-4	CASSPLAGGQYGQYF	TGTGCCAGCAGCCCCCTCGCGGGGGGCCAATACGGGCAGTACTTC
TRBV12-3/TRBV12-4	NA	NA	TRBJ2-5	CASSSGDGLETQYF	TGTGCCAGCAGTTCAGGGGACGGGTTGGAGACCCAGTACTTC
TRBV10-3	TRBD1	NA	TRBJ1-1	CAIRRQGTPNTEAFF	TGTGCCATCAGGCGACAGGGGACCCCGAACACTGAAGCTTTCTTT
TRBV24-1	NA	NA	TRBJ1-1	CATSDSTQGRGNTEAFF	TGTGCCACCAGTGATTCGACACAGGGAAGGGGTAACACTGAAGCTTTCTTT
TRBV4-2	NA	NA	TRBJ2-2	CASSQESGTMNTGELFF	TGTGCCAGCAGCCAAGAGTCGGGGACGATGAACACCGGGGAGCTGTTTTTT
TRBV5-1	NA	few	TRBJ1-5	CASSLDPTYQPQHF	TGCGCCAGCAGCTTGGACCCAACCTATCAGCCCCAGCATTTT
TRBV6-2/TRBV6-3	NA	few	TRBJ1-1	CASSYPWGRSPEAFF	TGTGCCAGCAGTTACCCCTGGGGGCGCTCCCCTGAAGCTTTCTTT
TRBV12-3/TRBV12-4	NA	NA	TRBJ2-3	CASSLMEPDTQYF	TGTGCCAGCAGTTTAATGGAACCCGATACGCAGTATTTT
TRBV24-1	NA	few	TRBJ1-2	CATSGPDHYYGYTF	TGTGCCACCAGTGGACCAGACCATTACTATGGCTACACCTTC
TRBV9	NA	few	TRBJ2-6	CASSTTPRTGLVSGANVLTF	TGTGCCAGCAGCACTACACCCCGGACGGGGCTTGTCTCTGGGGCCAACGTCCTGACTTTC
TRBV7-9	NA	few	TRBJ2-3	CASSLIRDTQYF	TGTGCCAGCAGCTTAATTAGGGATACGCAGTATTTT
TRBV6-2/TRBV6-3	NA	few	TRBJ2-3	CASRTTGTRTDTQYF	TGTGCCAGCAGGACGACCGGGACCCGAACAGATACGCAGTATTTT
TRBV12-3/TRBV12-4	NA	few	TRBJ2-3	CASSSLDSTDTQYF	TGTGCCAGCAGTTCTTTAGACAGCACAGATACGCAGTATTTT
TRBV6-6	NA	few	TRBJ2-4	CASSKDPCIQYF	TGTGCCAGCAGTAAGGACCCCTGCATCCAGTACTTC
TRBV5-1	TRBD1	few	TRBJ2-3	CASSLGFGTELDTQYF	TGCGCCAGCAGCTTGGGGTTCGGGACAGAGCTAGATACGCAGTATTTT
TRBV4-3	NA	NA	TRBJ2-3	CASSQDRDSTDTQYF	TGCGCCAGCAGCCAAGATCGCGACAGCACAGATACGCAGTATTTT
TRBV29-1	NA	few	TRBJ2-2	CSVSPTDDGELFF	TGCAGCGTTTCTCCTACAGATGACGGGGAGCTGTTTTTT
TRBV29-1	NA	few	TRBJ1-2	CTMEDLYGYTF	TGCACCATGGAGGATCTCTATGGCTACACCTTC
TRBV12-2	NA	NA	TRBJ2-7	CASRLVLSGTGGTYEQYF	TGTGCAAGTCGCTTAGTGCTCTCCGGGACAGGGGGGACCTACGAGCAGTACTTC
TRBV7-9	NA	few	TRBJ2-1	CASSPEQVGNEQFF	TGTGCCAGCAGCCCCGAACAGGTTGGCAATGAGCAGTTCTTC
TRBV12-3/TRBV12-4	NA	few	TRBJ1-1	CASSPALTGRTEAFF	TGTGCCAGCAGCCCCGCCCTAACAGGGAGAACTGAAGCTTTCTTT
TRBV20-1	NA	NA	TRBJ1-4	CSALDRLEEKLFF	TGCAGTGCTTTAGACAGGCTCGAGGAAAAACTGTTTTTT
TRBV5-5	NA	NA	TRBJ2-7	CASTRQALSSYNEQYF	TGTGCCAGCACCCGACAGGCCTTAAGCTCCTACAATGAGCAGTACTTC
TRBV20-1	NA	NA	TRBJ2-5	CSAHLSAAETQYF	TGCAGTGCTCATCTATCGGCGGCGGAGACCCAGTACTTC
TRBV9	NA	NA	TRBJ2-3	CASSVGEDTQYF	TGTGCCAGCAGCGTGGGGGAAGATACGCAGTATTTT
TRBV7-9	NA	NA	TRBJ2-1	CAIPRPYNEQFF	TGTGCCATCCCTCGCCCGTACAATGAGCAGTTCTTC
TRBV27	NA	few	TRBJ2-5	CASRPRGGGGVYQETQYF	TGTGCCAGCAGGCCCCGCGGTGGTGGCGGGGTTTACCAAGAGACCCAGTACTTC
TRBV2	NA	NA	TRBJ2-3	CASTQGPLRADTQYF	TGTGCCAGCACTCAGGGGCCGCTGCGGGCAGATACGCAGTATTTT
TRBV12-3/TRBV12-4	TRBD2	NA	TRBJ2-5	CASSSSGTSGGETQYF	TGTGCCAGCAGTTCCTCCGGGACTAGCGGGGGGGAGACCCAGTACTTC
TRBV6-5	TRBD2	NA	TRBJ2-7	CASSGLAGYNEQYF	TGTGCCAGCAGTGGGCTAGCGGGCTACAATGAGCAGTACTTC
TRBV5-1	TRBD2	many	TRBJ2-5	CASSLRLAGGRETQYF	TGCGCCAGCAGCCTCCGACTAGCGGGGGGCCGGGAGACCCAGTACTTC
TRBV7-2	NA	NA	TRBJ1-1	CASSKTVRESMNTEAFF	TGTGCCAGCAGCAAAACAGTCCGGGAAAGCATGAACACTGAAGCTTTCTTT
TRBV27	NA	NA	TRBJ2-7	CASSLMAGFHEQYF	TGTGCCAGCAGTTTAATGGCAGGGTTCCACGAGCAGTACTTC
TRBV6-5	TRBD1	few	TRBJ1-2	CASSYSRKGQGTRGYTF	TGTGCCAGCAGTTACTCGAGGAAAGGACAGGGGACTCGGGGCTACACCTTC
TRBV14	NA	NA	TRBJ2-7	CASSQGRTAAYEQYF	TGTGCCAGCAGCCAAGGGAGGACGGCGGCCTACGAGCAGTACTTC
TRBV29-1	NA	few	TRBJ2-7	CSVPGREIYEQYF	TGCAGCGTGCCCGGGCGGGAAATCTACGAGCAGTACTTC
TRBV12-3/TRBV12-4	NA	NA	TRBJ1-1	CASTTAGLNTEAFF	TGTGCCAGCACCACGGCGGGCCTCAACACTGAAGCTTTCTTT